This T cell receptor beta chain is from a study of CD8+CD57+ T cells in acquired aplastic anemia. At the level of the study: Average DNA yield from sorted CD4+ and CD8+ cells was 3.2 ug. CD4+ cell libraries from healthy donors averaged about 10.8 million reads.

Profiling that covered TCR beta VDJ and CDR3 relied on genomic DNA as its template. TCRdb called the reads again in MiXCR, with one record for every CDR3 protein. This table has hundreds of thousands of distinct CDR3 sequences, 60% to 80% appearing once. As concerns this clonotype: Its antigen is not known. The conserved phenylalanine or tryptophan normally closing the CDR3 is absent here, so this likely arose from a read error. The DNA is left out, because the CDR3 cannot be placed on it with certainty; the CDR3 is given as TCRdb lists it.

The CDR3 totals 13 residues, both ends included. Per germline, CDR1 SGHVS and CDR2 FNYEAQ. Broader study findings: The same twenty-nine CD8+ CDR3 sequences occurred in patients and in controls.

The chain recombines TRBV7-6 with TRBJ1-1. Sequences were obtained from sorted CD4+, CD8+, or CD8+CD57+ T cells (not recorded which) from PBMCs. This TCR derives from a human donor in good health, serving as a control. The CDR3 here is CASSLGASGANYG.